This T cell receptor (beta chain) was obtained from a study of post-analysis software for immune sequencing data. Study summary: There were relapsing-remitting, secondary progressive and progressive-relapsing multiple sclerosis among the disease courses included.

V was clipped by 7 bases and J by 8 bases; unmatched bases: 8. The CDR3 loop spans 16 amino acids. Study results and caveats: The study found TRBV5-6, TRBV5-1 and TRBV20-1 among about 5 TRBV segments more frequent in patients than controls. With F measure, samples from one preparation batch clustered together strongly.

Remarks on this clonotype: The antigen is unknown.

The authors incorporated unique molecular identifiers into the TCR beta cDNA libraries. T cells numbering roughly 0.95 to 10 million yielded roughly 500,000 cDNA molecules. MiXCR was run by TCRdb on the PCR reads, yielding one entry per CDR3 protein. Among some 800,000 distinct CDR3 sequences listed, 46% were seen once. This receptor was taken from a girl aged 10-17 years with multiple sclerosis. Sequencing was performed on blood. This chain joins TRBV12-3 or TRBV12-4 and TRBJ2-1; 16 bases fit TRBD2. The CDR3 bases are TGTGCCAGCACCCTAGGGACTAGCGGGAGGGCCGATGAGCAGTTCTTC. This translates into CASTLGTSGRADEQFF.